These 17 T cell receptor beta chains came from one sample sequenced in a study of beta chain features in type 1 diabetes. Of the isolated RNA, all was reverse transcribed, and so the sequenced material was expressed TCRB transcripts. Clones were sequenced by immunoSEQ multiplex PCR, and TCRdb holds only the in-frame ones, with some missing. The data show 300,000 to 350,000 clones, with 13% to 15% seen just once and roughly 6.7% held by the top ten. Sequenced sample: central memory CD4+ T cells from blood. These TCRs come from a man aged 25 to 40 in good health.

The table lists this clone with a few counts. The chain couples TRBV7-2 to TRBJ2-7; possible D gene TRBD1, 5 bases. The CDR3 totals 13 residues. V was clipped by 2 bases and J by 0 bases, with 5 bases between them. Germline CDR1 and CDR2: SGHTA and FQGNSA. The CDR3 DNA reads TGTGCCAGCAGCTTAAGGGGCTCCTACGAGCAGTACGTC. Protein product: CASSLRGSYEQYV.

This clone was recorded only once. This sequence joins TRBV5-1 and TRBJ2-2; D perhaps matches TRBD1 (6 bases). CDR3 size: 15 residues. V lost 3 bases, J lost 3 bases, and 12 bases lay in between. CDR1 and CDR2 from the germline V gene are SGHRS and YFSETQ. CDR3 bases: TGCGCCAGCAGCTCCCCGGACAGAGACACCGGGGAGCTGTTTTTT. Translation: CASSSPDRDTGELFF. The entire variable domain, with the rest obtained from reference TRBV5-1 and TRBJ2-2, is as follows: KAGVTQTPRYLIKTRGQQVTLSCSPISGHRSVSWYQQTPGQGLQFLFEYFSETQRNKGNFPGRFSGRQFSNSRSEMNVSTLELGDSALYLCASSSPDRDTGELFFGEGSRLTVL.

In its sample, this clone was seen many times. The chain recombines TRBV18 with TRBJ1-1; unclear D gene. V was trimmed by 4 bases and J by 1 base, leaving 10 bases between them. CDR3 length: 14 amino acids. Germline-derived CDR1 and CDR2 are KGHSH and LQKENI. CDR3 DNA sequence: TGTGCCAGCTCACGGCAGACAAAGAACACTGAAGCTTTCTTT. Encoded protein: CASSRQTKNTEAFF.

This chain joins TRBV19 and TRBJ1-2, with TRBD1 matching over 8 bases. The V gene's germline CDR1 is LNHDA and CDR2 SQIVND (reference sequence). The trim removed 5 bases at V and 5 bases at J, leaving 13 bases unmatched. The CDR3 spans 16 residues. The DNA for the CDR3 is TGTGCCAGTAGTGAAACATGGACAGGGAGAGGATATGGCTACACCTTC. This gives the protein CASSETWTGRGYGYTF. The whole variable domain, remainder taken from reference TRBV19 and TRBJ1-2, is DGGITQSPKYLFRKEGQNVTLSCEQNLNHDAMYWYRQDPGQGLRLIYYSQIVNDFQKGDIAEGYSVSREKKESFPLTVTSAQKNPTAFYLCASSETWTGRGYGYTFGSGTRLTVV.

This clone was seen a few times. The chain uses TRBV7-3 and TRBJ2-3, with 7 bases lining up with TRBD2. The germline gives CDR1 SGHTA, CDR2 FQGTGA. This CDR3 spans 15 amino acids. With V trimmed by 0 bases and J by 0 bases, 0 bases remained unmatched. CDR3 nucleotides: TGTGCCAGCAGCTTAACTAGCGGGAGCACAGATACGCAGTATTTT. This translates into CASSLTSGSTDTQYF.

This clone occurred a few times. The V and J genes are TRBV5-5 and TRBJ2-2, with no clear D. The CDR3 length is 16 residues. Trimming pared 6 bases from V and 0 bases from J, leaving 15 bases between. Per the germline V gene, CDR1 is SGHKS and CDR2 is YYEKEE (reference sequence). The CDR3: CASTKGSAANTGELFF. For the CDR3, the DNA is TGTGCCAGCACCAAAGGGTCAGCTGCGAACACCGGGGAGCTGTTTTTT.

V is TRBV7-2 and J is TRBJ2-2, with 7 bases fitting TRBD2. Germline trimming cut 5 bases from V and 4 bases from J; bases unmatched to any gene: 16. CDR3 size: 18 residues. Germline-derived CDR1 and CDR2 are SGHTA and FQGNSA. CDR3 DNA: TGTGCCAGCAGCCAAGATCTGTTAGGCGGGAGCGGCACCGGGGAGCTGTTTTTT. This gives the protein CASSQDLLGGSGTGELFF.

In this sample, this clone turned up once. The rearrangement uses TRBV7-2 and TRBJ1-2, with a tentative D call TRBD1 (5 bases). The V and J ends lost 7 bases and 5 bases respectively, with 14 bases between them. The V gene's germline CDR1 is SGHTA and CDR2 FQGNSA. The CDR3 runs 13 residues. The CDR3, as DNA: TGTGCCAGCACCCCGCGAGGGGATTATGGCTACACCTTC. The encoded protein is CASTPRGDYGYTF.

This clone came up a few times. The chain carries TRBV15 and TRBJ2-6; no clear D. Germline loops: CDR1 LNHNV, CDR2 YYDKDF (reference sequence). The CDR3 contains 16 residues. V shed 2 bases and J shed 0 bases, with 8 bases lying between them. CDR3 loop: CATSRHGISGANVLTF. The CDR3 DNA reads as TGTGCCACCAGCAGACATGGGATCTCTGGGGCCAACGTCCTGACTTTC.

This sequence joins TRBV7-7 and TRBJ2-3; TRBD1 matches 9 bases. The CDR3 contains 16 residues. V trimming: 0 bases; J trimming: 0 bases; junction bases outside the gene matches: 1. Per germline, CDR1 SSHAT and CDR2 FNYEAQ (reference sequence). The CDR3 protein is CASSLAGTGSTDTQYF. For the CDR3, the DNA is TGTGCCAGCAGCTTAGCCGGGACAGGGAGCACAGATACGCAGTATTTT.

The rearrangement uses TRBV5-1 and TRBJ2-7; 8 positions match TRBD2. The V and J ends lost 2 bases and 5 bases, in that order; junction bases with no gene match: 9. The CDR3 covers 15 residues. The V gene's germline CDR1 is SGHRS and CDR2 YFSETQ. This CDR3 is CASSLFSREGHEQYF. As DNA, the CDR3 is TGCGCCAGCAGCTTATTTAGCCGGGAGGGACACGAGCAGTACTTC.

This clone has just a few counts. The V call is TRBV5-4, the J call TRBJ2-5; 7 bases line up with TRBD2. The CDR3 is 16 amino acids. After removal of 0 bases from V and 5 bases from J, the junction contained 10 bases not matched to a gene. CDR1 is SGHNT, CDR2 YYREEE, per germline (reference sequence). CDR3 nucleotide sequence: TGTGCCAGCAGCTTGGTTGTTGGCGGGGGTGTTGAGACCCAGTACTTC. Translated, it gives CASSLVVGGGVETQYF.

This clone showed up just a few times. The chain uses TRBV6-1 and TRBJ2-1, with D possibly TRBD1 on 6 matching bases. Trimming left V 7 bases short and J 5 bases short, with 9 bases between. The CDR3 has 12 amino acids. Germline CDR1 is MNHNS and CDR2 is SASEGT. The CDR3 sequence: CASKDRHNEQFF. In DNA, the CDR3 is TGTGCCAGCAAGGACAGACACAATGAGCAGTTCTTC.

This clone was counted between two and nine times. The V and J genes are TRBV7-2 and TRBJ2-1, with 9 bases lining up with TRBD2. The V and J ends lost 5 bases and 0 bases, in that order; junction bases with no gene match: 8. The V gene's germline CDR1 is SGHTA and CDR2 FQGNSA. CDR3 length: 17 residues. CDR3 DNA: TGTGCCAGCAGCCAAGAGAGCGGGGGGAGCTCCTACAATGAGCAGTTCTTC. Its translation: CASSQESGGSSYNEQFF.

This clone was detected only a few times. The V gene is TRBV28, the J gene TRBJ1-5; 8 positions match TRBD1. CDR3 length: 14 residues. CDR1 and CDR2 (germline): MDHEN, SYDVKM. With 10 bases clipped from V and 1 base from J, the junction kept 6 bases outside the gene matches. The CDR3: CATEQGGSNQPQHF. In nucleotides, the CDR3 is TGTGCCACTGAACAGGGGGGGAGCAATCAGCCCCAGCATTTT.

The chain recombines TRBV7-8 with TRBJ2-3, with a weak D call TRBD2 (7 bases). V lost 5 bases, J lost 3 bases, and 18 bases lay in between. This CDR3 has 16 amino acids. Per germline, CDR1 SGHVS and CDR2 FQNEAQ. The CDR3 nucleotides are TGTGCCAGCAGCCTCGACGGGGCGGGGGCGACAGATACGCAGTATTTT. Encoded protein: CASSLDGAGATDTQYF.

In this sample, this clone turned up a few times. Sequence at one end of the junction differs from germline and may be a read error. The chain uses TRBV5-4 and TRBJ2-2; D might be TRBD2 (5 bases). The V gene's germline CDR1 is SGHNT and CDR2 YYREEE (reference sequence). This CDR3 spans 17 amino acids. The CDR3 DNA is TGCGCCAGCAGCCAAGCCCCTACTAGGGCGAACACCGGGGAGCTGTTTTTT. Its protein product is CASSQAPTRANTGELFF.